The 10 T cell receptor beta chains presented below share a single source sample, sequenced in a study of technical replicates of blood from a handful of donors. The data were produced by immunoSEQ multiplex PCR, yet TCRdb's version contains in-frame clones alone and is incomplete. Among some 82,000 clones, 90% to 95% were seen once, and the ten largest hold about 0.39%. What was sequenced was T cells isolated from PBMCs. The receptors stem from a human donor in good health.

This clone was observed once. The identical CDR3 is also encoded by other nucleotide sequences in the sample. The gene calls are TRBV19 and TRBJ1-2; D gene uncertain. Trimming pared 4 bases from V and 2 bases from J, leaving 5 bases between. The CDR3 is 12 amino acids. From germline, CDR1 is LNHDA and CDR2 SQIVND (reference sequence). The DNA of the CDR3 is TGTGCCAGTAGTACAACAAACTATGGCTACACCTTC. Protein sequence: CASSTTNYGYTF.

The chain combines TRBV28 with TRBJ1-5, with TRBD1 identical over 11 bases. Trimming at V came to 6 bases and at J to 4 bases, leaving 8 bases not matched to a gene. The CDR3 sequence is 16 residues long. In germline, CDR1 is MDHEN, CDR2 SYDVKM. The CDR3 here is CASSPEGTGGNQPQHF. CDR3 DNA: TGTGCCAGCAGCCCGGAGGGGACAGGGGGGAATCAGCCCCAGCATTTT.

The rearrangement joins TRBV29-1 to TRBJ2-7, with 14 positions matching TRBD2. With V trimmed by 4 bases and J by 0 bases, 5 bases remained unmatched. This CDR3 is built from 16 residues. Germline CDR1 is SQVTM and CDR2 is ANQGSEA. The CDR3, as DNA: TGCAGCGTTGCGGGACTAGCGGGAGTGAGCTCCTACGAGCAGTACTTC. Protein sequence: CSVAGLAGVSSYEQYF.

CDR3: CASRMSTEQGAIWEKLFF. The CDR3 nucleotides are TGCGCCAGCAGAATGTCAACCGAACAGGGGGCGATTTGGGAAAAACTGTTTTTT. The V and J genes are TRBV4-1 and TRBJ1-4; 9 bases fit TRBD1. The CDR3 consists of 18 residues. The V gene's germline CDR1 is MGHRA and CDR2 YSYEKL. V lost 6 bases and J lost 8; bases outside the gene matches: 19.

This chain links TRBV27 with TRBJ2-1, with no clear D. Per the germline V gene, CDR1 is MNHEY and CDR2 is SMNVEV (reference sequence). CDR3 length: 15 amino acids. V lost 5 bases, J lost 0 bases, and 11 bases lay in between. CDR3 amino acids: CASSPYSSSYNEQFF. Here the CDR3 DNA reads TGTGCCAGCAGTCCCTATTCGAGCTCCTACAATGAGCAGTTCTTC.

In this sample, this clone turned up once. The chain is built from TRBV9 and TRBJ1-1, with a weak D call TRBD1 (5 bases). V was trimmed by 0 bases and J by 1 base, leaving 10 bases between them. CDR1 and CDR2 from the germline V gene are SGDLS and YYNGEE. The CDR3 runs to 15 residues. CDR3 in DNA: TGTGCCAGCAGCGTAGGTCACAGGTCGAACACTGAAGCTTTCTTT. Translating gives CASSVGHRSNTEAFF.

This clone turned up a few times. Other DNA variants within this sample encode the same CDR3. The chain has TRBV6-5 and TRBJ1-5; 7 positions agree with TRBD1. Per germline, CDR1 MNHEY and CDR2 SVGAGI. V lost 5 bases, J lost 2 bases, and 0 bases stayed unmatched. This CDR3 region has 13 residues. The CDR3, as DNA: TGTGCCAGCAGTCAGGGGGGCAATCAGCCCCAGCATTTT. This encodes CASSQGGNQPQHF.

In the case of this clone: A read error may produce the germline difference seen at one junction end. The rearrangement uses TRBV2 and TRBJ1-2; TRBD1 agrees at 7 bases. The CDR3 consists of 13 residues. Looked up from germline, CDR1 is SNHLY and CDR2 is FYNNEI. The DNA of the CDR3 is TGTGCCAGCAGGGAAGACAGGGCCTATGGCTACACCTTC. It codes for CASREDRAYGYTF.

The chain couples TRBV6-5 to TRBJ1-2; possibly TRBD1 for D (5 bases). Germline values: CDR1 MNHEY, CDR2 SVGAGI. V lost 4 bases and J lost 6, with 21 bases in between. The CDR3 extends over 16 amino acids. CDR3 protein: CASSSDRRTTGHGYTF. The CDR3 DNA follows: TGTGCCAGCAGTTCCGATCGGAGAACAACAGGCCATGGCTACACCTTC.

V and J are TRBV2 and TRBJ2-1; 15 bases agree with TRBD2. V was pared by 7 bases and J by 3 bases, with 1 base of the junction left unmatched. Per germline, CDR1 SNHLY and CDR2 FYNNEI. There are 15 residues in the CDR3. For the CDR3, the DNA is TGTGCCAGCACGGGACTAGCGGGAGGCTACAATGAGCAGTTCTTC. This sequence encodes CASTGLAGGYNEQFF.